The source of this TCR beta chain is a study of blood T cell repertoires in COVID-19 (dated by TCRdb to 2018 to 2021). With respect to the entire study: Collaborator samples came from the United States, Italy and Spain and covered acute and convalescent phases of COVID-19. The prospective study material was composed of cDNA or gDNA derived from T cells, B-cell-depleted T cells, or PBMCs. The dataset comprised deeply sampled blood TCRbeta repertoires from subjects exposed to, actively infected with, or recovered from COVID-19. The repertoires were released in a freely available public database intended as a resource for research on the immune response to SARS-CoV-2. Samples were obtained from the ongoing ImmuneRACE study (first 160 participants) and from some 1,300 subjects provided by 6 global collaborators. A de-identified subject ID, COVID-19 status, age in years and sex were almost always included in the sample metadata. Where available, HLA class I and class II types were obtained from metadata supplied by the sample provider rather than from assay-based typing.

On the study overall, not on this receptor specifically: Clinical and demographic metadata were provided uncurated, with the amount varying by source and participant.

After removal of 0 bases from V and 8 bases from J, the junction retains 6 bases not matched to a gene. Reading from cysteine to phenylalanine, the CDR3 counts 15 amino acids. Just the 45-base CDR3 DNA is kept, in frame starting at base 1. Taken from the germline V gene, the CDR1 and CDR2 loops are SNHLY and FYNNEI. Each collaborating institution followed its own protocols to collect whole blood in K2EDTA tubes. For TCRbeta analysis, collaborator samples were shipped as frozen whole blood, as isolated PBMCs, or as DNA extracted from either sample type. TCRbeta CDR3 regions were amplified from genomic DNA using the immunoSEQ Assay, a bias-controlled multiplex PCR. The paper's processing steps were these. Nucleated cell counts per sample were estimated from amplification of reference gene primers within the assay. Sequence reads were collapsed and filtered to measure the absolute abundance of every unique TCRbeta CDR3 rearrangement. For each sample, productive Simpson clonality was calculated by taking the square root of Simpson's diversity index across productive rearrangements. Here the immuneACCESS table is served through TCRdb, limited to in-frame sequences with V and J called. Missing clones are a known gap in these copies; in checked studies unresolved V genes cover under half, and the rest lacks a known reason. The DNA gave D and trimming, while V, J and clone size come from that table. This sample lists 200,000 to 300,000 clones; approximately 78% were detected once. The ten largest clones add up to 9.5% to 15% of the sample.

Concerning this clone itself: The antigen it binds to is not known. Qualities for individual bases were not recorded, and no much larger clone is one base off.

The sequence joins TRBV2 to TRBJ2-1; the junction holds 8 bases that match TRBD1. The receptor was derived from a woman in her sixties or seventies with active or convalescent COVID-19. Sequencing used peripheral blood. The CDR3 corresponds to CASSEARQGTHEQFF. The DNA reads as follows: TGTGCCAGCAGTGAAGCCCGACAGGGGACCCATGAGCAGTTCTTC. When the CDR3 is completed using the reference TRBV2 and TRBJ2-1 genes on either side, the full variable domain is EPEVTQTPSHQVTQMGQEVILRCVPISNHLYFYWYRQILGQKVEFLVSFYNNEISEKSEIFDDQFSVERPDGSNFTLKIRSTKLEDSAMYFCASSEARQGTHEQFFGPGTRLTVL.